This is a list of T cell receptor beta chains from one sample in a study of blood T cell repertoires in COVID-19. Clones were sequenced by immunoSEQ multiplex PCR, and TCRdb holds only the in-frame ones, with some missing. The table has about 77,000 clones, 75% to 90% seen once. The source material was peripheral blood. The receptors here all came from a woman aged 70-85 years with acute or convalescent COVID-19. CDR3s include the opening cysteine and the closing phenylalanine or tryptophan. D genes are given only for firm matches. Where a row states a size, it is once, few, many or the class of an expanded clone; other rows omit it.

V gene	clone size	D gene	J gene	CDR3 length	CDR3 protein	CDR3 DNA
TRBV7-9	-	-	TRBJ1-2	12	CASSLEGYGYTF	TGTGCCAGCAGCTTAGAGGGGTATGGCTACACCTTC
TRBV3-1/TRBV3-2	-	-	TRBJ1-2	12	CASSRDTYGYTF	TGTGCCAGCAGCCGGGACACCTATGGCTACACCTTC
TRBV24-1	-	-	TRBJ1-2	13	CATSEAGLYGYTF	TGTGCCACCAGTGAGGCAGGGCTCTATGGCTACACCTTC
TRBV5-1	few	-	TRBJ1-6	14	CASRSRQDNSPLHF	TGCGCCAGCAGAAGTCGGCAGGATAATTCACCCCTCCACTTT
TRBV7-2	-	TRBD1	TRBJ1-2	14	CASSTGGIAYGYTF	TGTGCCAGCAGCACAGGGGGAATAGCCTATGGCTACACCTTC
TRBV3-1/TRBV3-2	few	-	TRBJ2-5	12	CASRGTQETQYF	TGTGCCAGCCGGGGTACCCAAGAGACCCAGTACTTC
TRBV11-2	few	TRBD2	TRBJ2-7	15	CASSLGGRLADEQYF	TGTGCCAGCAGCTTGGGGGGGAGACTAGCGGACGAGCAGTACTTC
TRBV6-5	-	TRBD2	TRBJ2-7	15	CASSYSGLATYEQYF	TGTGCCAGCAGTTACTCGGGACTAGCGACCTACGAGCAGTACTTC
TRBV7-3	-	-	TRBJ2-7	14	CASSLEAGPYEQYF	TGTGCCAGCAGCTTAGAAGCGGGCCCCTACGAGCAGTACTTC
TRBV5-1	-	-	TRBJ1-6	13	CASSLGADSPLHF	TGCGCCAGCAGCTTGGGGGCCGATTCACCCCTCCACTTT
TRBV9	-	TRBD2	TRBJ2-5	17	CASSVGSSGGLQETQYF	TGTGCCAGCAGCGTAGGTTCTAGCGGGGGGCTTCAAGAGACCCAGTACTTC
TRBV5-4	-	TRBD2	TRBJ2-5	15	CASSFGLAGGETQYF	TGTGCCAGCAGCTTCGGACTAGCGGGGGGGGAGACCCAGTACTTC
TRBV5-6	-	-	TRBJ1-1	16	CASSRGTPAFGTEAFF	TGTGCCAGCAGCCGAGGGACTCCGGCGTTTGGAACTGAAGCTTTCTTT
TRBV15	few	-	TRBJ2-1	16	CATSREGKTRHNEQFF	TGTGCCACCAGCAGAGAGGGCAAAACCCGGCACAATGAGCAGTTCTTC
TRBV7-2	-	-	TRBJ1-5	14	CASSLAAGNQPQHF	TGTGCCAGCAGCTTAGCGGCGGGGAATCAGCCCCAGCATTTT
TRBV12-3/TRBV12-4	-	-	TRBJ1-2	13	CASSLGGNYGYTF	TGTGCCAGCAGTTTGGGGGGAAACTATGGCTACACCTTC
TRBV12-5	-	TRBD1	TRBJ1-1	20	CASGLVYTGTGGRFNTEAFF	TGTGCTAGTGGTTTGGTATACACCGGGACAGGGGGCCGGTTCAACACTGAAGCTTTCTTT
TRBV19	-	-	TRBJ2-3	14	CASSRRPYTDTQYF	TGTGCCAGTAGCCGGAGACCGTACACAGATACGCAGTATTTT
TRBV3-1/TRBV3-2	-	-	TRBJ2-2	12	CASSRTVGELFF	TGTGCCAGCAGCCGAACGGTCGGGGAGCTGTTTTTT
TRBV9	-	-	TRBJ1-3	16	CASSVSGVEAGNTIYF	TGTGCCAGCAGCGTGAGCGGCGTGGAGGCTGGAAACACCATATATTTT